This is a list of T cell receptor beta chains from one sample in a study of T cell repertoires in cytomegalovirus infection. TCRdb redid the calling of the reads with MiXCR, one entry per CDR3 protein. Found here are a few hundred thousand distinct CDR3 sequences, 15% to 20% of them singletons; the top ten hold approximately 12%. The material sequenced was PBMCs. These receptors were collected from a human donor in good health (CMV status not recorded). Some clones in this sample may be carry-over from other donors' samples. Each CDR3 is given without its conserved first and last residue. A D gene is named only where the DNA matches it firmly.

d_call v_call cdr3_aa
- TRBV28 ASSLAPWGRGIQPQH
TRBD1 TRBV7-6 ASSPNPGDRISTDTQY
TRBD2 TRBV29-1 SAIPSGGLQETQY
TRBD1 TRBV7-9 ASSYSGQNYGYT
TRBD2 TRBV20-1 SARDGSGGDTDTQY
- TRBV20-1 SARSGTNYEQY
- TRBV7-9 ASSSDTYYGYT
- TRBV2 ASSEAFGEQY
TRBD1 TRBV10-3 ATHRTGTGPGGANVLT
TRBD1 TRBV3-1 ASSQLQGTAGELF
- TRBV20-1 SASPGNTEAF
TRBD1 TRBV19 ASSITGAFSYEQY
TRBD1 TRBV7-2 ASSSDRVNGYT
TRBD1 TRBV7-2 ASTTDRARTGELF
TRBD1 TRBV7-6 ASSKTGTDIQY
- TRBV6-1 ASSEIPLAYEQY
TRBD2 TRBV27 ASAVAGGDTQY
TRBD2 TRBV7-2 ASSLGTSAYEQY
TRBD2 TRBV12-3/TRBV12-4 ASGTSVTDTQY
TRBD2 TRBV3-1 ASSRGLAGVIGELF
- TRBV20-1 SARDGLTGELF
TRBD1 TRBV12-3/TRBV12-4 ASSLNGRGAYGYT
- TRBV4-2 ASSQDISAGLNTEAF
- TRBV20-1 SARDQGVGGPQGTQY
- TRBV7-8 ASSFVSQGNYNEQF
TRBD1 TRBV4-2 ASSQVVGTEGVSGNTIY